Below are 19 T cell receptor beta chains sequenced from a single sample in a study of technical replicates of blood from a few donors. Method: immunoSEQ multiplex PCR; TCRdb's copy keeps in-frame clones and lacks some. This sample has over 90,000 clones, with about 95% found just once. Sequences were obtained from T cells isolated from PBMCs. These receptors all stem from a human donor in good health.

The chain combines TRBV9 with TRBJ1-5; no definite D call. Trimming took 0 bases from V and 3 from J, leaving 13 bases between them. Germline loops: CDR1 SGDLS, CDR2 YYNGEE. CDR3 size: 16 residues. CDR3 nucleotide sequence: TGTGCCAGCAGCGTAGAGGGAGGGAGGGTCAATCAGCCCCAGCATTTT. Translation gives CASSVEGGRVNQPQHF.

V is TRBV5-4 and J is TRBJ1-3, with a tentative D call TRBD1 (6 bases). The V end was cut by 4 bases, the J end by 0 bases, with 14 bases between. CDR3 length equals 16 residues. Looked up from germline, CDR1 is SGHNT and CDR2 is YYREEE (reference sequence). CDR3 sequence: CASSIGTPSSGNTIYF. CDR3 nucleotides: TGTGCCAGCAGCATAGGGACACCGAGCTCTGGAAACACCATATATTTT.

The V gene is TRBV5-5, the J gene TRBJ1-1; no firm D call. Germline CDR1 reads SGHKS; CDR2 reads YYEKEE (reference sequence). V lost 4 bases to trimming and J lost 1 base, with 11 bases between them. CDR3 length: 14 amino acids. The CDR3 reads CASSPLAENTEAFF. The DNA of the CDR3 is TGTGCCAGCAGCCCTCTGGCAGAGAACACTGAAGCTTTCTTT.

This clone has just one count. The J gene is TRBJ2-4, the V gene TRBV9; D is undetermined. Germline loops: CDR1 SGDLS, CDR2 YYNGEE. The CDR3 contains 14 residues. Trimming left V 2 bases short and J 8 bases short, with 14 bases between. The CDR3 sequence: CASSVDGGGDIQYF. Written as DNA, the CDR3 is TGTGCCAGCAGCGTTGATGGTGGTGGAGACATTCAGTACTTC.

The chain is built from TRBV6-5 and TRBJ1-2; D might be TRBD1 (5 bases). Per the germline V gene, CDR1 is MNHEY and CDR2 is SVGAGI. V lost 2 bases, J lost 2 bases, and 12 bases lay in between. CDR3 length: 15 residues. CDR3 nucleotides: TGTGCCAGCAGTTACGCAGGGCAGACGAACTATGGCTACACCTTC. Protein sequence: CASSYAGQTNYGYTF.

The V gene is TRBV7-9, the J gene TRBJ2-7; possible D gene TRBD1, 6 bases. This CDR3 has 18 residues. From germline, CDR1 is SEHNR and CDR2 FQNEAQ (reference sequence). Trimming removed 3 bases at V and 0 bases at J, with 21 bases between. The CDR3 DNA sequence: TGTGCCAGCAGCTTTCGGAGATCACAGGGACCCCCCTCCTACGAGCAGTACTTC. Protein product: CASSFRRSQGPPSYEQYF.

The table lists this clone with a count of one. The chain employs TRBV7-2 and TRBJ1-4; D may be TRBD1 (6 bases). The CDR3 extends over 15 amino acids. The germline V and J ends were trimmed by 5 bases and 0 bases, with 10 bases remaining between them. Germline CDR1 is SGHTA and CDR2 is FQGNSA. DNA of the CDR3: TGTGCCAGCAGCCTAACAGGGTCAACTAATGAAAAACTGTTTTTT. It specifies CASSLTGSTNEKLFF. Full variable domain (outside the CDR3, taken from reference TRBV7-2 and TRBJ1-4): GAGVSQSPSNKVTEKGKDVELRCDPISGHTALYWYRQSLGQGLEFLIYFQGNSAPDKSGLPSDRFSAERTGGSVSTLTIQRTQQEDSAVYLCASSLTGSTNEKLFFGSGTQLSVL.

The rearrangement joins TRBV6-1 to TRBJ2-3; D is unclear. CDR3 length: 14 residues. Per the germline V gene, CDR1 is MNHNS and CDR2 is SASEGT. V gave up 4 bases and J gave up 0 bases, with 8 bases separating them. The CDR3 DNA reads as TGTGCCAGCAGTGGTCTAACTAGCACAGATACGCAGTATTTT. This codes for CASSGLTSTDTQYF.

This chain links TRBV27 with TRBJ2-7; perhaps TRBD2 as D (6 bases). CDR1 is MNHEY and CDR2 is SMNVEV in the germline V gene (reference sequence). Trimming stripped 6 bases from V and 2 bases from J, with 11 bases between. The CDR3 totals 13 residues. The CDR3 DNA is TGTGCCAGCAGGGGCGGGACCCCCTACGAGCAGTACTTC. This codes for CASRGGTPYEQYF.

This rearrangement joins TRBV7-2 to TRBJ2-2; D not certain. Per germline, CDR1 SGHTA and CDR2 FQGNSA. The CDR3 length is 13 residues. Trimming pared 2 bases from V and 5 bases from J, leaving 6 bases between. Here the CDR3 reads CASSLYGTGELFF. The DNA of the CDR3 is TGTGCCAGCAGCTTATACGGGACCGGGGAGCTGTTTTTT.

This chain connects TRBV6-6 to TRBJ1-4, with a possible D match to TRBD1 (5 bases). The CDR3 spans 15 residues. Trimming stripped 2 bases from V and 0 bases from J, with 7 bases between. Germline CDR1 MNHNY, CDR2 SVGAGI (reference sequence). The CDR3 DNA follows: TGTGCCAGCAGTTACCGGGGGGCAACTAATGAAAAACTGTTTTTT. Protein: CASSYRGATNEKLFF.

The chain has TRBV28 and TRBJ1-2; D is ambiguous. The CDR3 consists of 13 residues. Germline CDR1 and CDR2: MDHEN and SYDVKM. V was clipped by 5 bases and J by 3 bases, with 10 bases between them. CDR3 residues: CASSPRNYYGYTF. The CDR3 nucleotides are TGTGCCAGCAGTCCCAGGAACTACTATGGCTACACCTTC.

The V gene is TRBV7-9, the J gene TRBJ2-5, with 8 bases identical to TRBD2. The CDR3 is 14 amino acids. V shed 8 bases, J shed 5 bases, and the junction held 10 bases outside the gene matches. Looked up from germline, CDR1 is SEHNR and CDR2 is FQNEAQ (reference sequence). The CDR3 is CASQESGGEETQYF. The CDR3 DNA sequence: TGTGCCAGCCAAGAAAGCGGGGGCGAGGAGACCCAGTACTTC.

The chain has TRBV6-1 and TRBJ1-5, with 11 bases aligning to TRBD1. V lost 11 bases and J lost 5; bases outside the gene matches: 2. CDR1 and CDR2 (germline): MNHNS, SASEGT. This CDR3 spans 12 amino acids. CDR3 in DNA: TGTGCCTGGGGACAGGGGGATCAGCCCCAGCATTTT. It encodes CAWGQGDQPQHF.

The sample holds one count of this clone. The rearrangement uses TRBV5-6 and TRBJ1-1; 8 bases map to TRBD1. Looked up from germline, CDR1 is SGHDT and CDR2 is YYEEEE. V dropped 3 bases and J dropped 3; count of bases not matched to a gene: 4. This CDR3 contains 14 residues. CDR3 region: CASSSQGGDTEAFF. In DNA form, the CDR3 reads TGTGCCAGCAGCTCACAGGGGGGAGACACTGAAGCTTTCTTT.

The chain links TRBV7-6 to TRBJ2-3; possible D gene TRBD1, 5 bases. The V end lost 2 bases, the J end lost 3 bases, and 15 bases lay between the germline ends. The CDR3 totals 16 residues. Germline CDR1 reads SGHVS; CDR2 reads FNYEAQ. The CDR3 bases are TGTGCCAGCAGCTTACCTTCAGGGTATGGGACAGATACGCAGTATTTT. It specifies CASSLPSGYGTDTQYF.

The chain links TRBV5-4 to TRBJ1-1; a weak D match, TRBD1 (5 bases). CDR3 length: 14 amino acids. Germline V lookup: CDR1 SGHNT, CDR2 YYREEE (reference sequence). The V end was cut by 0 bases, the J end by 9 bases, with 15 bases between. CDR3 nucleotide sequence: TGTGCCAGCAGCTTGGGGGATCCGGGACTAAAAGCTTTCTTT. This translates into CASSLGDPGLKAFF.

This chain connects TRBV2 to TRBJ2-2, with D uncertain. Trimming took off 6 bases at V and 0 bases at J, with 8 bases between the two ends. CDR1 is SNHLY, CDR2 FYNNEI, per germline. The CDR3 is 14 residues long. The CDR3 DNA reads TGTGCCAGCAGGTTTTTCGCGAACACCGGGGAGCTGTTTTTT. Amino acid sequence: CASRFFANTGELFF.

The genes are TRBV5-1 and TRBJ2-2, with D unresolved. The CDR3 runs 14 residues. V lost 4 bases to trimming and J lost 6 bases, with 13 bases between them. Germline V CDR1 and CDR2: SGHRS, YFSETQ. For the CDR3, the DNA is TGCGCCAGCAGCCCAAACAGTGTACCCGGGGAGCTGTTTTTT. It codes for CASSPNSVPGELFF.